The TCR beta chain under discussion was sequenced for a study of shared clonotypes between healthy human individuals. On the study more broadly: Each donor contributed plates that comprised three CD4 naive, three CD4 memory, two CD8 naive and one CD8 memory. Findings of the study overall: Sampling was confined to blood; repertoires within tissues likely differ. Clonotypes not shared had lower generation probabilities than those common to all four donors.

This CDR3 comprises 18 residues. V was clipped by 6 bases and J by 7 bases; unmatched bases: 19. The germline gives CDR1 GTSNPN, CDR2 SVGIG (reference sequence). About this clone: The target antigen is unknown.

Genomic DNA from each subset was divided evenly over several immunoSEQ plates. Assay used: immunoSEQ multiplex PCR; TCRdb lists only in-frame clones, some missing. The sample records 980,000 or so clones, over 75% being singletons. This receptor was obtained from a man younger than 35 in good health. Sequenced material: memory CD4+ T cells sorted from blood. The sample's subset: CD45RA-negative fraction. V gene TRBV30 combines with J gene TRBJ2-2; 11 bases fit TRBD2. The CDR3 sequence is CACRPTSGKMKVIGELFF. In nucleotides, the CDR3 is TGTGCCTGCCGACCGACTAGCGGGAAAATGAAGGTCATCGGGGAGCTGTTTTTT.